The sequence of this T cell receptor (beta chain) was determined in a study of read filtering for tumor transcriptome and immune sequencing. This library used around 400 ng RNA and molecular barcoded adaptors spanning alpha/delta and beta/gamma chains. TCRdb re-derived calls from the reads in MiXCR, one entry per CDR3 protein. The data contain 120,000 or so distinct CDR3 sequences, 10% to 15% of them singletons. This clonotype was counted at least ten times. The CDR3 has 16 residues. The germline V gene encodes CDR1 LNHNV and CDR2 YYDKDF (reference sequence). J lost 1 base, V lost 1 base, and 6 bases had no gene match.

The origin of this receptor is a donor at least 40 years old with multiple myeloma. The material sequenced was a population of CD138-negative cells sorted from bone marrow. The chain is built from TRBV15 and TRBJ1-1, with TRBD1 identical over 7 bases. The CDR3 loop reads CATSRGRQGTNTEAFF. The CDR3, as DNA: TGTGCCACCAGCAGAGGCAGACAGGGAACGAACACTGAAGCTTTCTTT.